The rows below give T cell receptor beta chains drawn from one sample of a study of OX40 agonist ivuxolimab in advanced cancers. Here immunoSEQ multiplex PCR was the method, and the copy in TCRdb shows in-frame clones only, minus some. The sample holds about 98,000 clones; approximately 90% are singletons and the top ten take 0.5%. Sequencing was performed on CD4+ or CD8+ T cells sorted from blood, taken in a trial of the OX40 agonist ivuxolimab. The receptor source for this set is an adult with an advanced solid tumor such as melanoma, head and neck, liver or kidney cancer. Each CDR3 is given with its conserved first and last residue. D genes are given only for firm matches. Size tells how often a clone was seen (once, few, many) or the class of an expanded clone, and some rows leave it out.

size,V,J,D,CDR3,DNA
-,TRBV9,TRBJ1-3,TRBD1,CASSAGGQGVKAGGNTIYF,TGTGCCAGCAGCGCTGGAGGACAGGGGGTTAAGGCGGGAGGAAACACCATATATTTT
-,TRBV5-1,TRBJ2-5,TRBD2,CASSSGLAEETQYF,TGCGCCAGCAGCTCCGGACTAGCTGAAGAGACCCAGTACTTC
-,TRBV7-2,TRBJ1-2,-,CASSLGSGLGGYTF,TGTGCCAGCAGCTTAGGGTCAGGGCTCGGTGGTTACACCTTC
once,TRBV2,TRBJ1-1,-,CARVMGNTEAFF,TGTGCCCGCGTTATGGGGAACACTGAAGCTTTCTTT
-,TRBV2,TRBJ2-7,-,CASKSDSLTYEQYF,TGTGCCAGCAAGAGCGATTCCCTTACCTACGAGCAGTACTTC
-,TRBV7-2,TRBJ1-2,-,CASSFFQTGGYTF,TGTGCCAGCAGCTTCTTTCAGACCGGAGGCTACACCTTC
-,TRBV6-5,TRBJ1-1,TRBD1,CASSYRTTGAAEAFF,TGTGCCAGCAGTTACCGCACGACAGGGGCTGCGGAAGCTTTCTTT
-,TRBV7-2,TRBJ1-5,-,CASSSTGFPQPQHF,TGTGCCAGCAGCTCTACAGGGTTCCCTCAGCCCCAGCATTTT
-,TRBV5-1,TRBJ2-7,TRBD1,CASSSPGQGWEQYF,TGCGCCAGCAGCTCACCGGGACAGGGCTGGGAGCAGTACTTC
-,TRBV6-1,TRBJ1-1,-,CASSEVRVGIQAFF,TGTGCCAGCAGTGAGGTCAGGGTGGGGATCCAAGCTTTCTTT
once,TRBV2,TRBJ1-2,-,CASSEERSEVGGYTF,TGTGCCAGCAGTGAAGAAAGAAGCGAGGTGGGTGGCTACACCTTC
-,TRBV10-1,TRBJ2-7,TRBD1,CASSIARDSMNYEQYF,TGCGCCAGCAGTATAGCCCGGGACAGCATGAACTACGAGCAGTACTTC
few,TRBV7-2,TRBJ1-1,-,CASSLTSNTEAFF,TGTGCCAGCAGCTTAACCTCCAACACTGAAGCTTTCTTT
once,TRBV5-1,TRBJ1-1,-,CASSLESYTEAFF,TGCGCCAGCAGCTTGGAGTCCTACACTGAAGCTTTCTTT
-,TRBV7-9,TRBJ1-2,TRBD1,CASTSPRQGVGGYTF,TGTGCCAGCACGTCTCCGAGACAGGGAGTGGGTGGCTACACCTTC